The sequence of this TCR beta chain was determined in a study of siplizumab effects on memory and regulatory T cells. Study findings and constraints: About 75-97% of proliferating CD4+ or CD8+ clones had no assignable naive or memory phenotype. Suppressive activity of Tregs proliferating in siplizumab cultures remained unconfirmed.

In regard to this clone: Its antigen remains unknown.

Assays examined approximately 99,000 TCR templates per sample. Clones were read by immunoSEQ multiplex PCR, and TCRdb kept only the in-frame ones, dropping some. In the table there are more than 85,000 clones, roughly 94% of which are singletons. This CDR3 has 16 residues. With V trimmed by 5 bases and J by 6 bases, 13 bases remained unmatched. Per the germline V gene, CDR1 is SEHNR and CDR2 is FQNEAQ (reference sequence). The source of this sequence is a human donor in good health. The chain uses TRBV7-9 and TRBJ2-1; TRBD2 aligns across 7 bases. Sequenced sample: Tregs sorted from blood. CDR3 bases: TGTGCCAGCAGCCTCGCCGGCGGGAGTGGTGGCAATGAGCAGTTCTTC. It codes for CASSLAGGSGGNEQFF.